The clone carrying this T cell receptor beta chain was seen only once. Antigen unknown. At sampling all donors were nominally healthy, likely with unrecorded immune exposures. The source of the sample is a study of cytomegalovirus exposure and HLA in healthy donors. Notes on the study in general: Specific recognition of CMV antigens was confirmed in vitro for a few chains (all CMV-associated). Associated with HLA alleles at 0.05 false discovery rate in a later analysis were about 17,000 TCR beta sequences.

The PCR used 60 Vbeta and 13 Jbeta primers. Data came from immunoSEQ multiplex PCR; TCRdb stores just in-frame clones and leaves some out. Altogether about 160,000 clones are present, 70% to 90% being singletons, with the ten largest covering around 0.93%. Sample: PBMCs. The clonotype was recovered from a woman in her twenties or thirties in good health and CMV-seronegative.

CDR3 sequence reads: CASRTLIPNTGELFF. In nucleotides, the CDR3 is TGCGCCAGCAGGACTTTAATCCCGAACACCGGGGAGCTGTTTTTT. The chain is built from TRBV5-1 and TRBJ2-2, with D hard to call. Germline CDR1 and CDR2: SGHRS and YFSETQ. The CDR3 totals 15 residues. The germline V and J ends were trimmed by 5 bases and 0 bases, with 11 bases remaining between them.